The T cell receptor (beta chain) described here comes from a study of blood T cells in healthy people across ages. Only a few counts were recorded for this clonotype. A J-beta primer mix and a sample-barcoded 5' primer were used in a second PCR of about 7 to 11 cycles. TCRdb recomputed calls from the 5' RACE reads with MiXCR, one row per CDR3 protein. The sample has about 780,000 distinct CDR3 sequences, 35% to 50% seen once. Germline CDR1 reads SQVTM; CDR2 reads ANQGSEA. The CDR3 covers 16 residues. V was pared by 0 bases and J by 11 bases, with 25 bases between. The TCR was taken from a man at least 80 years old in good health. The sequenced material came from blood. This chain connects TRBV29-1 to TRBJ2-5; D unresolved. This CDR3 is CSVEDTGRADHNEQYF. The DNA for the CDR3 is TGCAGCGTTGAAGATACCGGAAGGGCCGACCACAATGAGCAGTACTTC.